A selection of T cell receptor beta chains follows, all from one sample in a study of naive and memory T cell subsets. TCRdb redid the calling of the UMI-ligation and nested PCR reads with MiXCR, one entry per CDR3 protein. The sample carries 99,000 or so distinct CDR3 sequences, around 15% recorded once. What was sequenced was naive CD8+ T cells from blood. Receptors were obtained from a human donor in good health. Both conserved end residues are part of each CDR3. D genes are given only for firm matches. Rows give clone size only sometimes, using once, few, many, or a class for an expanded clone.

16 few TRBD2 TRBJ2-1 TRBV7-9 TGTGCCAGCGGTCGGGTAGCGGGAGCGATCTACAATGAGCAGTTCTTC CASGRVAGAIYNEQFF
14 many . TRBJ2-3 TRBV11-3 TGTGCCAGCAGCTCCGAGGGACTGTCACATACGCAGTATTTT CASSSEGLSHTQYF
16 . TRBD2 TRBJ2-3 TRBV3-1 TGTGCCAGCAGCTCCGTGGCGGGAGCACCCACAGATACGCAGTATTTT CASSSVAGAPTDTQYF
16 few . TRBJ2-7 TRBV21-1 TGTGCCAGCACCCCCACTTCCGGGACAGGGACGGACGAGCAGTACTTC CASTPTSGTGTDEQYF
12 . . TRBJ2-3 TRBV29-1 TGCAGCGTTCGAGACCCTGGGGATACGCAGTATTTT CSVRDPGDTQYF
11 many . TRBJ1-1 TRBV12-3/TRBV12-4 TGTGCCAGCAGTTTTACAGGAGAAGCTTTCTTT CASSFTGEAFF
13 few . TRBJ2-1 TRBV18 TGTGCCAGCTCACCCCCCGATGGGGACCGAGAGCTCTTC CASSPPDGDRELF
15 . . TRBJ2-5 TRBV9 TGTGCCAGCAGCCCCGGTGGGGGGCAGGGAGAGACCCAGTACTTC CASSPGGGQGETQYF
15 . TRBD1 TRBJ1-6 TRBV27 TGTGCCAGCAGGATGACAGGGAGCCTTAATTCACCCCTCCACTTT CASRMTGSLNSPLHF
17 . . TRBJ1-2 TRBV20-1 TGCAGTGCTAGAGATGAACCCGAAGGCCAGATTTTCTATGGCTACACCTTC CSARDEPEGQIFYGYTF
14 few . TRBJ2-3 TRBV7-2 TGTGCCAGCAGCTTAGTCCCCTTGGCGGATACGCAGTATTTT CASSLVPLADTQYF
13 few . TRBJ2-5 TRBV3-1 TGTGCCAGCAGACTGGAAATACAAGAGACCCAGTACTTC CASRLEIQETQYF
14 . . TRBJ2-1 TRBV20-1 TGCAGTGCTAGCGCCTTAAGTCGCTACAATGAGCAGTTCTTC CSASALSRYNEQFF
12 . . TRBJ2-1 TRBV5-6 TGTGCCAGCAGCTTGGACGACAATGAGCAGTTCTTC CASSLDDNEQFF
14 . . TRBJ2-3 TRBV6-6 TGTGCCAGCAGTTCACTGTTGCGGGGAGATACGCAGTATTTT CASSSLLRGDTQYF
23 few . TRBJ2-6 TRBV21-1 TGTGCCAGCAGCATCAGACAGGGAACATACGGAACTAGTAAGCCCTCTGGGGCCAACGTCCTGACTTTC CASSIRQGTYGTSKPSGANVLTF
16 few TRBD2 TRBJ2-2 TRBV7-6 TGTGCCAGCAGCTTAGCGAAGGCGGGAGTTACCGGGGAGCTGTTTTTT CASSLAKAGVTGELFF
15 many . TRBJ2-2 TRBV2 TGTGCCAGCAGTGTCAACGGGGGCCTTCCCGGGGAGCTGTTTTTT CASSVNGGLPGELFF
13 . . TRBJ2-7 TRBV10-3 TGTGCCATCAGTGAGGAGGGCACCTACGAGCAGTACTTC CAISEEGTYEQYF
12 . . TRBJ2-2 TRBV29-1 TGCAGCGTCCTTTTTGCCACCGGGGAGCTGTTTTTT CSVLFATGELFF
13 . . TRBJ1-2 TRBV5-8 TGTGCCAGCACCAAGACCAGGAACTATGGCTACACCTTC CASTKTRNYGYTF
15 many . TRBJ2-3 TRBV7-9 TGTGCCAGCAGCTTACGCGGGGAGTTCACAGATACGCAGTATTTT CASSLRGEFTDTQYF
13 few . TRBJ2-7 TRBV4-3 TGCGCCAGCAGCCAAGATAAAGTCAACGAGCAGTACTTC CASSQDKVNEQYF
11 few . TRBJ2-3 TRBV4-2 TGTGCCAGCAGAGCGGCGGATACGCAGTATTTT CASRAADTQYF
16 . . TRBJ2-2 TRBV27 TGTGCCAGCACCTCCTTAGTACAGGGAGCCACCGGGGAGCTGTTTTTT CASTSLVQGATGELFF
15 . . TRBJ2-1 TRBV4-3 TGCGCCAGCAGCCAAGCGGAGAGTAACTACAATGAGCAGTTCTTC CASSQAESNYNEQFF
12 once . TRBJ2-5 TRBV25-1 TGTGCCAGCAGTGAATTGGGTGAGACCCAGTACTTC CASSELGETQYF
16 few . TRBJ1-2 TRBV4-3 TGCGCCAGCAGCTACGGGGGGACGGGTACGGGGTATGGCTACACCTTC CASSYGGTGTGYGYTF
12 few . TRBJ2-5 TRBV12-3/TRBV12-4 TGTGCCAGCAGCTGGACGTCAGAGACCCAGTACTTC CASSWTSETQYF
15 few . TRBJ2-7 TRBV9 TGTGCCAGCAGCGTGGGAGGAGAAATAATCTACGAGCAGTACTTC CASSVGGEIIYEQYF
14 few . TRBJ2-1 TRBV12-3/TRBV12-4 TGTGCCAGCAGGGACAGTACCTCCTACAATGAGCAGTTCTTC CASRDSTSYNEQFF
16 . TRBD2 TRBJ2-7 TRBV4-2 TGTGCCAGCAGCCCAGGGCTGGGCGGGAGGGCCTACGAGCAGTACTTC CASSPGLGGRAYEQYF
12 . . TRBJ2-3 TRBV20-1 TGCAGTGCTAGAGAGGCGGGAGATACGCAGTATTTT CSAREAGDTQYF
16 . . TRBJ1-4 TRBV25-1 TGTGCCAGCAGCTCCCCTGGGGGAGCAACTAATGAAAAACTGTTTTTT CASSSPGGATNEKLFF
18 many TRBD1 TRBJ2-6 TRBV27 TGTGCCAGCAGTCCCGGGACAGGCCATAGCTCTGGGGCCAACGTCCTGACTTTC CASSPGTGHSSGANVLTF
16 . . TRBJ1-5 TRBV4-3 TGCGCCAGCAGCCAAGATCTAAGGCAGGGAGGTCAGCCCCAGCATTTT CASSQDLRQGGQPQHF
16 . TRBD2 TRBJ2-5 TRBV7-9 TGTGCCAGCAGTAAGCAGACTAGCGGGGACCAAGAGACCCAGTACTTC CASSKQTSGDQETQYF
13 many . TRBJ2-3 TRBV6-6 TGTGCCAGCAGTTCTTGGGGCACAGATACGCAGTATTTT CASSSWGTDTQYF
14 . . TRBJ2-1 TRBV12-3/TRBV12-4 TGTGCCAGCAGCCCGGGACCCCAGCCCAATGAGCAGTTCTTC CASSPGPQPNEQFF
15 . . TRBJ1-1 TRBV7-9 TGTGCCAGCAGCTTAGGTGCAGGGGAGCGTACTGAAGCTTTCTTT CASSLGAGERTEAFF
15 many . TRBJ1-5 TRBV4-3 TGCGCCAGCAGCCAAGCGGTCTATAGCAATCAGCCCCAGCATTTT CASSQAVYSNQPQHF
14 . . TRBJ1-1 TRBV9 TGTGCCAGCAGCGTAGTTCCGGGTATCGATGAAGCTTTCTTT CASSVVPGIDEAFF
14 . . TRBJ2-1 TRBV7-9 TGTGCCAGCAGCGAAGATCCTAGTGACAATGAGCAGTTCTTC CASSEDPSDNEQFF
16 . TRBD1 TRBJ2-7 TRBV6-6 TGTGCCAGCAGTAACCCCCGGGACAGGGGGACGTCGGAGCAGTACTTC CASSNPRDRGTSEQYF
16 few . TRBJ2-7 TRBV4-3 TGCGCCAGCAGCCAAGATTTTGGCGGGCGCTCCTACGAGCAGTACTTC CASSQDFGGRSYEQYF
14 many TRBD2 TRBJ2-3 TRBV9 TGTGCCAGCAACCAAGCGGGAGACACAGATACGCAGTATTTT CASNQAGDTDTQYF
16 many . TRBJ2-1 TRBV12-3/TRBV12-4 TGTGCCAGCAGTTTGGGCGATCCGGCCTCCTACAATGAGCAGTTCTTC CASSLGDPASYNEQFF
15 few . TRBJ1-6 TRBV15 TGTGCCACCAGCGGAACGACAGACCAGGGATCACCCCTCCACTTT CATSGTTDQGSPLHF
17 few . TRBJ2-3 TRBV4-3 TGCGCCAGCAGCCAAGGCGAGCCCAGCGGCAGCACAGATACGCAGTATTTT CASSQGEPSGSTDTQYF